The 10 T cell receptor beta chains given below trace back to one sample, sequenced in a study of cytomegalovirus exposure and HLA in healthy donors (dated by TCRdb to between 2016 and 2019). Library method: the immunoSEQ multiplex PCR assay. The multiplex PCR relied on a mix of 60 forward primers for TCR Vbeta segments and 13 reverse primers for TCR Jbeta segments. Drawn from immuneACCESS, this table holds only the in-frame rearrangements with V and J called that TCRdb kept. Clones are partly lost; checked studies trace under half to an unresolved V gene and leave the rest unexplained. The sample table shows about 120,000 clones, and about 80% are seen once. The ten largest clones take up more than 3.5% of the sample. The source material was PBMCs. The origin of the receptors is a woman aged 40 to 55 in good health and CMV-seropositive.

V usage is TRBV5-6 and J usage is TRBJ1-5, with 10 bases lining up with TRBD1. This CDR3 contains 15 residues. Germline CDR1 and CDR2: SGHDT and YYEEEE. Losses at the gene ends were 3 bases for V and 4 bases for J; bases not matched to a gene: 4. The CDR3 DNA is TGTGCCAGCAGCTGGGGACAGGGGCGGAATCAGCCCCAGCATTTT. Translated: CASSWGQGRNQPQHF. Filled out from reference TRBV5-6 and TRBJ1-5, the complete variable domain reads DAGVTQSPTHLIKTRGQQVTLRCSPKSGHDTVSWYQQALGQGPQFIFQYYEEEERQRGNFPDRFSGHQFPNYSSELNVNALLLGDSALYLCASSWGQGRNQPQHFGDGTRLSIL.

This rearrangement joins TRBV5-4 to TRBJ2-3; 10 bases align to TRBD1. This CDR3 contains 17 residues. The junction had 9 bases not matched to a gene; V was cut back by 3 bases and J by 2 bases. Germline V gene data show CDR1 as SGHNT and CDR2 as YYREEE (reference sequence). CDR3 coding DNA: TGTGCCAGCAGCTCAGGATCCGGGACAGGGGACACAGATACGCAGTATTTT. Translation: CASSSGSGTGDTDTQYF.

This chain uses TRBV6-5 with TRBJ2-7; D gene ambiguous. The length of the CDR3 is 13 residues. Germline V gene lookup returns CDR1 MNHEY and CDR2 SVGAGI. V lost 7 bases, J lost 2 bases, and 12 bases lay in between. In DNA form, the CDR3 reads TGTGCCAGCACAGTGGGCCTGCCCTACGAGCAGTACTTC. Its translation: CASTVGLPYEQYF.

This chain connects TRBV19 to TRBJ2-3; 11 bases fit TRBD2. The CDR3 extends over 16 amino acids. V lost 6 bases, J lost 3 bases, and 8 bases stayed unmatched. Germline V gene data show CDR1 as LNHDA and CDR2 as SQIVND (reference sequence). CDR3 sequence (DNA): TGTGCCAGTAGCCTACTAGCGGGAGTAATAACAGATACGCAGTATTTT. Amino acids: CASSLLAGVITDTQYF.

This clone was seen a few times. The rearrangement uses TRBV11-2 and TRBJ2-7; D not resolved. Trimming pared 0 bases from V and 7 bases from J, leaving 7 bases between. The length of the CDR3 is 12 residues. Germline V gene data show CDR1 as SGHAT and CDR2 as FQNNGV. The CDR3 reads CASSLEWAEQYF. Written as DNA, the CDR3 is TGTGCCAGCAGCTTAGAGTGGGCGGAGCAGTACTTC.

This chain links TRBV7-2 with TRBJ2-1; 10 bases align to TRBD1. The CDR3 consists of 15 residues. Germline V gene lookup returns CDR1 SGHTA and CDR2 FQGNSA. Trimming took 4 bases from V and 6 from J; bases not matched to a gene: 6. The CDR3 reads CASSSGTGAFNEQFF. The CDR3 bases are TGTGCCAGCAGCTCCGGGACAGGGGCGTTCAATGAGCAGTTCTTC.

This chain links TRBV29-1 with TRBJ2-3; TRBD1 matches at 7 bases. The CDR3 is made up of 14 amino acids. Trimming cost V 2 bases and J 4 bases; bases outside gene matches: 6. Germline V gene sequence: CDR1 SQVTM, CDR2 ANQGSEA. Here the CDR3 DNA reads TGCAGCGTTGAATTAGGCCAGGGGGCAGATACGCAGTATTTT. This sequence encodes CSVELGQGADTQYF.

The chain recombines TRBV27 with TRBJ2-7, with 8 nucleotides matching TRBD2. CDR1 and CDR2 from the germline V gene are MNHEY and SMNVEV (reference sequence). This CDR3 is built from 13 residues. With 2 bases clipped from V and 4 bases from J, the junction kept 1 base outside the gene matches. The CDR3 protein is CASSLAGGYEQYF. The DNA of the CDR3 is TGTGCCAGCAGTTTAGCGGGAGGATACGAGCAGTACTTC.

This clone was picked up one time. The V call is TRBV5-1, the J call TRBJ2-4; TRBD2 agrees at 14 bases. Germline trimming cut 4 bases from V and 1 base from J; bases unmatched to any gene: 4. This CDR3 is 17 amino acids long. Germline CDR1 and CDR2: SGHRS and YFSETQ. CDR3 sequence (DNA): TGCGCCAGCAGCCTCCGGACTAGCGGGGGGGCCAAAAACATTCAGTACTTC. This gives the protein CASSLRTSGGAKNIQYF.

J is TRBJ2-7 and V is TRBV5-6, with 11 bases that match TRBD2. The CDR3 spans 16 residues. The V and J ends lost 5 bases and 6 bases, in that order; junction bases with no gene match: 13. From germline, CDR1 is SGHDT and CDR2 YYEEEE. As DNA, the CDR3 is TGTGCCAGCAGAAAAGGGACTAGCGGTTTAAACTCCGAGCAGTACTTC. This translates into CASRKGTSGLNSEQYF.